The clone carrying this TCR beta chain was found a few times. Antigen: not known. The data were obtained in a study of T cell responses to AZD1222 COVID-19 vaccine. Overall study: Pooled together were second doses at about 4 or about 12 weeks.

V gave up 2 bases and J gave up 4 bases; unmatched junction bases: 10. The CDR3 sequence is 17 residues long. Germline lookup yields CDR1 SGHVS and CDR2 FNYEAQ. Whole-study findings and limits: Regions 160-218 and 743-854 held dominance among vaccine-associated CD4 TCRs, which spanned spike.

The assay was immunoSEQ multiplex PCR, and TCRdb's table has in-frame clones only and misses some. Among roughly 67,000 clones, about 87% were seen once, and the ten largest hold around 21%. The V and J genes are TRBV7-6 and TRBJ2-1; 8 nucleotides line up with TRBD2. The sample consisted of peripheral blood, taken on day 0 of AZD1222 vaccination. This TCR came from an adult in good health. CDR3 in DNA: TGTGCCAGCAGCTTACTCCCCCATTTAGCGGGGTACAATGAGCAGTTCTTC. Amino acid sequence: CASSLLPHLAGYNEQFF.